The clone carrying this T cell receptor (beta chain) showed up just a few times. What it binds is unknown. The sample originates from a study of cytomegalovirus exposure and HLA in healthy donors. Broader study findings: The authors excluded some V segments, including TRBV6-2 and TRBV6-3, as indistinguishable. The investigators catalogued 150 to 200 TCR beta chains as cytomegalovirus-associated. With high specificity and sensitivity, the classifier reportedly diagnosed cytomegalovirus status.

Both 60 Vbeta primers and 13 Jbeta primers went into the PCR. Only in-frame clones appear in the TCRdb table, and some are missing; sequencing was by immunoSEQ multiplex PCR. The table has tens of thousands of clones, roughly 83% seen once. Unrecorded immune exposure was likely among donors, who were nominally healthy when sampled. Germline CDR1 LNHDA, CDR2 SQIVND (reference sequence). Losses at the gene ends were 4 bases for V and 4 bases for J; bases not matched to a gene: 5. The CDR3 is made up of 15 amino acids. The chain combines TRBV19 with TRBJ1-2, with TRBD1 identical over 11 bases. The sample was PBMCs. The clonotype was recovered from a man between 18 and 35 years old in good health and CMV-seronegative. The CDR3 sequence: CASSTRDRGIYGYTF. The DNA for the CDR3 is TGTGCCAGTAGTACCCGGGACAGGGGGATCTATGGCTACACCTTC.